This T cell receptor beta chain was obtained from a study of identical twins. TCRdb called the 5' RACE reads again in MiXCR, with one record for every CDR3 protein. Of 1.5 million to 2 million distinct CDR3 sequences listed, about 31% are singletons. The ends were cut back, 6 bases at V and 3 bases at J, with 15 bases in the middle. The CDR3 has 14 residues. The receptor was isolated from a newborn girl in good health. Sequencing was carried out using cord blood. The genes are TRBV12-3 or TRBV12-4 and TRBJ2-7; maybe TRBD2 (5 bases). Here the CDR3 reads CASSPGLFGYEQYF. CDR3 nucleotides: TGTGCCAGCAGCCCAGGACTTTTCGGCTACGAGCAGTACTTC.